Listed here are 25 T cell receptor beta chains from one sample, sequenced in a study of CD8+CD57+ T cells in acquired aplastic anemia. Profiling of TCR beta VDJ combinations and CDR3 sequences used genomic DNA as template. One entry per CDR3 protein, called by TCRdb with MiXCR from the reads. The data hold 150,000 to 160,000 distinct CDR3 sequences, with approximately 52% observed a single time. For sequencing, patients were chosen who had shown expansion of CD8+CD57+ cells by flow cytometry. The sequenced material came from sorted CD4+, CD8+, or CD8+CD57+ T cells (not recorded which) from PBMCs. Source of these receptors: a human donor with aplastic anemia.

The sample holds many counts of this clonotype. The V and J genes are TRBV12-3 or TRBV12-4 and TRBJ2-1, with no clear D. The CDR3 runs to 15 residues. V lost 3 bases and J 8 bases, leaving 17 bases between the germline ends. The DNA of the CDR3 is TGTGCCAGCAGTTTCCCGGCGGCTGGAGTCGATGAGCAGTTCTTC. It translates to CASSFPAAGVDEQFF.

V and J are TRBV27 and TRBJ1-6, with D perhaps TRBD1 (5 bases). Germline CDR1 and CDR2: MNHEY and SMNVEV (reference sequence). This CDR3 is 15 amino acids long. Trimming took 2 bases from V and 7 from J, leaving 12 bases between them. The CDR3 reads CASSLMWTPNSPLHF. The CDR3 DNA follows: TGTGCCAGCAGTTTAATGTGGACACCGAATTCACCCCTCCACTTT.

This clonotype was detected ten times or more. This chain uses TRBV4-1 with TRBJ2-7, with D possibly being TRBD1 or TRBD2 (6 bases each). V gave up 5 bases and J gave up 6 bases, with 11 bases separating them. CDR1 is MGHRA, CDR2 YSYEKL, per germline. The CDR3 is made up of 12 amino acids. CDR3 region: CASSGRGGEQYF. The CDR3 region has the DNA TGCGCCAGCAGCGGCAGGGGAGGCGAGCAGTACTTC.

V is TRBV12-3 or TRBV12-4 and J is TRBJ2-5; D may be TRBD2 (5 bases). The V end lost 3 bases, the J end lost 5 bases, and 25 bases lay between the germline ends. The CDR3 is 18 amino acids. CDR3 loop: CASSFRQAEERPRETQYF. The CDR3 DNA sequence: TGTGCCAGCAGTTTCCGGCAGGCGGAGGAGCGCCCTCGTGAGACCCAGTACTTC.

By share of the sample, this clonotype is medium-sized. The rearrangement links TRBV19 to TRBJ2-7; 7 bases are shared with TRBD1. CDR3 size: 14 residues. Germline loops: CDR1 LNHDA, CDR2 SQIVND (reference sequence). Trimming at V came to 5 bases and at J to 1 base, leaving 5 bases not matched to a gene. The CDR3 protein is CASSATGRSYEQYF. CDR3 coding DNA: TGTGCCAGTAGTGCGACAGGGCGATCCTACGAGCAGTACTTC.

Regarding this clonotype: A much larger clone differs from this one at a single base, so this may be a read error. The chain is built from TRBV4-1 and TRBJ1-5; a weak D match, TRBD1 (5 bases). The CDR3 totals 17 residues. Per the germline V gene, CDR1 is MGHRA and CDR2 is YSYEKL. Trimming pared 1 base from V and 6 bases from J, leaving 19 bases between. The CDR3 here is CASSQAYGRGVGQPQHF. The CDR3 DNA reads TGCGCCAGCAGCCAAGCTTATGGACGGGGGGTTGGTCAGCCCCAGCATTTT.

V usage is TRBV7-8 and J usage is TRBJ1-2; 7 bases fit TRBD1. J gave up 7 bases and V 5 bases, and 7 bases lay outside the gene matches. This CDR3 comprises 13 residues. The germline V gene encodes CDR1 SGHVS and CDR2 FQNEAQ. DNA for the CDR3: TGTGCCAGCAGCCAGGGGGTAGGCGGTGGCTACACCTTC. It yields the protein CASSQGVGGGYTF.

The chain combines TRBV10-1 with TRBJ1-1; 7 nucleotides agree with TRBD1. With 2 bases clipped from V and 4 bases from J, the junction kept 7 bases outside the gene matches. The CDR3 has 15 amino acids. Germline assignment: CDR1 WNHNN and CDR2 SYGVQD (reference sequence). CDR3 in amino acids: CASSEADRVGTEAFF. In nucleotides, the CDR3 is TGCGCCAGCAGTGAGGCCGACAGGGTGGGCACTGAAGCTTTCTTT.

The chain employs TRBV12-3 or TRBV12-4 and TRBJ1-6, with D hard to call. The V end was cut by 3 bases, the J end by 10 bases, with 13 bases between. The CDR3 is 14 residues long. CDR3 region: CASSLGEGLSPLHF. The DNA of the CDR3 is TGTGCCAGCAGTTTGGGTGAGGGTCTCTCACCCCTCCACTTT.

In its sample, this clonotype was seen many times. The chain links TRBV5-5 to TRBJ1-2; 9 nucleotides match TRBD1. This CDR3 contains 15 residues. Per the germline V gene, CDR1 is SGHKS and CDR2 is YYEKEE (reference sequence). V shed 1 base and J 2 bases; nucleotides not matched to a gene: 3. CDR3: CASSLRGQGNYGYTF. The CDR3 DNA reads TGTGCCAGCAGCTTGAGGGGACAGGGAAACTATGGCTACACCTTC.

There are a few counts of this clonotype. The chain has TRBV20-1 and TRBJ1-2; maybe TRBD1 (6 bases). This CDR3 has 11 residues. The V end lost 8 bases, the J end lost 4 bases, and 11 bases lay between the germline ends. Germline-derived CDR1 and CDR2 are DFQATT and SNEGSKA (reference sequence). For the CDR3, the DNA is TGCAGTTACTTACAGGGCTATGGCTACACCTTC. Translated: CSYLQGYGYTF.

The chain recombines TRBV20-1 with TRBJ2-1; tentatively, D is TRBD2 (5 bases). Germline-derived CDR1 and CDR2 are DFQATT and SNEGSKA (reference sequence). The CDR3 is 15 residues long. Deletions cut 6 bases from V and 7 bases from J, with 22 bases between. The CDR3 loop is CSAAARAAFTNEQFF. The CDR3 DNA reads as TGCAGTGCCGCTGCGAGGGCCGCCTTTACAAATGAGCAGTTCTTC.

The chain employs TRBV2 and TRBJ1-6; TRBD1 agrees at 9 bases. There are 17 residues in the CDR3. The V segment lost 6 bases and the J segment 7 bases; nucleotides outside the gene matches: 13. Germline V gene data show CDR1 as SNHLY and CDR2 as FYNNEI. The CDR3 nucleotides are TGTGCCAGCAGATCGTACAGGGGGCGCAGGGGGAATTCACCCCTCCACTTT. This gives the protein CASRSYRGRRGNSPLHF. The full variable domain, in which reference TRBV2 and TRBJ1-6 provide the parts outside the CDR3, is EPEVTQTPSHQVTQMGQEVILRCVPISNHLYFYWYRQILGQKVEFLVSFYNNEISEKSEIFDDQFSVERPDGSNFTLKIRSTKLEDSAMYFCASRSYRGRRGNSPLHFGNGTRLTVT.

This clonotype appeared many times. This chain links TRBV19 with TRBJ1-1; D is possibly TRBD1 (5 bases). The CDR3 consists of 15 residues. The germline V and J ends were trimmed by 5 bases and 0 bases, with 13 bases remaining between them. Germline lookup yields CDR1 LNHDA and CDR2 SQIVND (reference sequence). CDR3 in amino acids: CASSPSGRLNTEAFF. The CDR3, as DNA: TGTGCCAGTAGTCCCTCGGGACGGCTGAACACTGAAGCTTTCTTT. The whole variable domain, filled in from reference TRBV19 and TRBJ1-1, reads DGGITQSPKYLFRKEGQNVTLSCEQNLNHDAMYWYRQDPGQGLRLIYYSQIVNDFQKGDIAEGYSVSREKKESFPLTVTSAQKNPTAFYLCASSPSGRLNTEAFFGQGTRLTVV.

This clonotype was counted at least ten times. This chain connects TRBV6-1 to TRBJ1-5, with a possible D match to TRBD1 (6 bases). This CDR3 is 14 amino acids long. The germline V gene encodes CDR1 MNHNS and CDR2 SASEGT. V lost 3 bases and J 6 bases, leaving 12 bases between the germline ends. CDR3 coding DNA: TGTGCCAGCAGTGAGGGGCAGGGGCCTCAGCCCCAGCATTTT. Its protein product is CASSEGQGPQPQHF.

The chain employs TRBV25-1 and TRBJ1-2, with D possibly TRBD1 on 6 matching bases. The germline V and J ends were trimmed by 5 bases and 4 bases, with 11 bases remaining between them. The CDR3 is 13 amino acids. CDR1 and CDR2 from the germline V gene are MGHDK and SYGVNS. For the CDR3, the DNA is TGTGCCAGCAGTAAGGGGGGCGGCTATGGCTACACCTTC. This translates into CASSKGGGYGYTF.

Remarks on this clonotype: One base away lies a much larger clone, so this may be a sequencing read error. Because it lacks the conserved phenylalanine or tryptophan at the end, this CDR3 is likely a read error. This rearrangement joins TRBV18 to TRBJ1-6; no clear D. V lost 1 base and J lost 6, with 16 bases in between. The germline CDR1 and CDR2 sequences are KGHSH and LQKENI. CDR3 size: 17 residues. This CDR3 reads CASSPQETRYPNSPLHS. The CDR3 DNA reads TGTGCCAGCTCACCACAGGAGACACGGTATCCTAATTCACCCCTCCACTCT.

The sample holds many counts of this clonotype. The chain links TRBV24-1 to TRBJ2-3, with D unresolved. Trimming took off 4 bases at V and 14 bases at J, with 15 bases between the two ends. CDR1 KGHDR and CDR2 SFDVKD come from the germline V gene. There are 12 residues in the CDR3. The CDR3 coding sequence is TGTGCCACCAGTGAGGTTTCGGCAGGACCGTATTTT. It codes for CATSEVSAGPYF.

This clonotype was observed many times. The V call is TRBV7-9, the J call TRBJ1-1; D possibly corresponds to TRBD1 (5 bases). The germline gives CDR1 SEHNR, CDR2 FQNEAQ (reference sequence). This CDR3 is 13 amino acids long. V lost 5 bases to trimming and J lost 2 bases, with 9 bases between them. The CDR3 DNA is TGTGCCAGCAGCGAGAGGGGAAACACTGAAGCTTTCTTT. It encodes CASSERGNTEAFF.

V usage is TRBV6-1 and J usage is TRBJ1-1; TRBD1 aligns across 7 bases. The CDR3 totals 12 residues. In germline, CDR1 is MNHNS, CDR2 SASEGT. V shed 7 bases and J 4 bases; nucleotides not matched to a gene: 3. CDR3 DNA: TGTGCCAGCACCCCAGGGGGCACTGAAGCTTTCTTT. This codes for CASTPGGTEAFF.

This clonotype was recorded at least ten times. The chain has TRBV4-3 and TRBJ2-7; TRBD1 aligns across 7 bases. V lost 1 base and J lost 1; bases outside the gene matches: 4. Germline CDR1 and CDR2: LGHNA and YSLEER. The CDR3 loop spans 15 amino acids. As DNA, the CDR3 is TGCGCCAGCAGCCAAGGGCAGACAGGGTCCTACGAGCAGTACTTC. Residues: CASSQGQTGSYEQYF.

This clonotype appeared once. The genes are TRBV7-2 and TRBJ2-3; a weak D match, TRBD2 (6 bases). CDR1 and CDR2 from the germline V gene are SGHTA and FQGNSA. The length of the CDR3 is 14 residues. V was pared by 5 bases and J by 0 bases, with 9 bases between. The CDR3 DNA reads as TGTGCCAGCAGCCAAACTAGCAGCACAGATACGCAGTATTTT. This sequence encodes CASSQTSSTDTQYF.

The chain uses TRBV28 and TRBJ2-5; 12 positions agree with TRBD2. V dropped 6 bases and J dropped 1; count of bases not matched to a gene: 6. This CDR3 comprises 16 residues. Germline V gene lookup returns CDR1 MDHEN and CDR2 SYDVKM. The CDR3 DNA reads TGTGCCAGCAGGCGACTAGCGGGGGTGGCCCAAGAGACCCAGTACTTC. Protein sequence: CASRRLAGVAQETQYF.

This clonotype was seen a few times. V usage is TRBV20-1 and J usage is TRBJ1-1, with 8 bases that match TRBD1. J gave up 1 base and V 3 bases, and 1 base lay outside the gene matches. In germline, CDR1 is DFQATT, CDR2 SNEGSKA (reference sequence). The CDR3 runs 13 residues. CDR3 in DNA: TGCAGTGCTAGGGGACAGGAGAACACTGAAGCTTTCTTT. It codes for CSARGQENTEAFF.

The chain joins TRBV2 to TRBJ2-3, with D perhaps TRBD1 (7 bases). The CDR3 loop spans 15 amino acids. The V and J ends lost 11 bases and 3 bases respectively, with 21 bases between them. Germline V lookup: CDR1 SNHLY, CDR2 FYNNEI. Here the CDR3 reads CALRGDRRGTDTQYF. Written as DNA, the CDR3 is TGTGCCCTCAGGGGGGACAGACGCGGGACAGATACGCAGTATTTT.